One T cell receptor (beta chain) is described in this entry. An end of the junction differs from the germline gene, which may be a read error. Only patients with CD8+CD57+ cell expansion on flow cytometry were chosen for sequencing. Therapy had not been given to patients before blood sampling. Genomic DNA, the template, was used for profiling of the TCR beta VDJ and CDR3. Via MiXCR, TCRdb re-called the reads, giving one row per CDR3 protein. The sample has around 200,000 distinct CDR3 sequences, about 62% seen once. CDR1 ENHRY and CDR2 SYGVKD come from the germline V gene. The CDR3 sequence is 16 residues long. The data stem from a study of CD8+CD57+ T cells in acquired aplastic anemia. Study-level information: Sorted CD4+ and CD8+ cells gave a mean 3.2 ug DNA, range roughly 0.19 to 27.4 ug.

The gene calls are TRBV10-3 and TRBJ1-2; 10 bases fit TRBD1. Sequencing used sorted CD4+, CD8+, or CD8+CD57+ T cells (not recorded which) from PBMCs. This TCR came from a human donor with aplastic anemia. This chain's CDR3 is CAISESMTGTGDGYAF. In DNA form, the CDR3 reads TGTGCCATCAGTGAGTCGATGACTGGGACAGGGGATGGCTACGCCTTC.